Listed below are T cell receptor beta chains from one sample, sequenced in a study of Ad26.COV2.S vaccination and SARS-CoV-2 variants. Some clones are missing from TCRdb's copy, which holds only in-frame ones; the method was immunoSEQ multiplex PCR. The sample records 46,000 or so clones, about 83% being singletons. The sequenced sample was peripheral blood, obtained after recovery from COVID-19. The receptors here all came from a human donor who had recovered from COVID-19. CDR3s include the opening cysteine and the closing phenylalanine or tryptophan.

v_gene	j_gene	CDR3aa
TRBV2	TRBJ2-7	CASSDRGGDYEQYF
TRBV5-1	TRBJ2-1	CASSPRLAGEDEQFF
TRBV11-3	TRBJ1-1	CASSLGRDLMNTEAFF
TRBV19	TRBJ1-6	CASSNQGSGSPLHF
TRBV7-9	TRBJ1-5	CASSSYSAAGTGQPQHF
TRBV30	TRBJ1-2	CAWSETGYTF
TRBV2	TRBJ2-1	CASILRRESNEQFF
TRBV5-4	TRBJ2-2	CASSLVAGGGTGELFF
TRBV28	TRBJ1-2	CASNSGQGATGGYTF
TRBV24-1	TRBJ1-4	CATSEGQGNEKLFF
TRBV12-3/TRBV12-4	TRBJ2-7	CASGGRRAYEQYF
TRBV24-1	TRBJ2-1	CATSDLGLAGGSPYNEQFF
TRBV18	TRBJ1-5	CASSRQGDQPQHF
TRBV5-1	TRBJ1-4	CASSLNVGQGGKLFF
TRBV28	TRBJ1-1	CASRTTMNTEAFF
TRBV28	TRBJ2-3	CASSPPDGLTDTQYF
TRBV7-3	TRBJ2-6	CASSIFTGVQGANVLTF
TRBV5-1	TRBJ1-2	CASSLVRTGDGYTF
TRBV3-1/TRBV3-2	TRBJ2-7	CASSQGFGEQYF
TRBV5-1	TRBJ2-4	CASSLEGLGGKNIQYF
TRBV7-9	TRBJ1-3	CASSSTTGWSGNTIYF
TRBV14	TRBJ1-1	CASSQVWTEAFF
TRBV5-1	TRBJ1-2	CASSLGAVHANYGYTF
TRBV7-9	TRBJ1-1	CASSFGGGRGNTEAFF
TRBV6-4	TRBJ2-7	CASSEMAGGRPEQYF
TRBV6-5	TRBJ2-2	CAVGLAGIGTGELFF
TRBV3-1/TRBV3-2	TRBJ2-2	CASSQDSGNTGELFF
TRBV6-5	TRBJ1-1	CASSYLAGDTEAFF
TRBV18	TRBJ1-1	CASSPPGRSVNTEAFF
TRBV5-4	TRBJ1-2	CASSKTSPGASWGYTF
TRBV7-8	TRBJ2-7	CASSPRDTSYEQYF
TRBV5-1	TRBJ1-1	CASSSGQTSRTEAFF
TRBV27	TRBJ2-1	CASRGVASGDNEQFF
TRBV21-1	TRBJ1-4	CASISGTNEKLFF
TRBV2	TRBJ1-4	CASSPRDSYTTNEKLFF
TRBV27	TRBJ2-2	CASSSSNTGELFF
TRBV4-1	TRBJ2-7	CASSQDTGSLSYEQYF
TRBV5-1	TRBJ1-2	CASSSTGGNYGYTF
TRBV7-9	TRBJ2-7	CASNPGTYEQYF
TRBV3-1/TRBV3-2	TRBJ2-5	CASSQGSVPETQYF
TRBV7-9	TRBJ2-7	CASSLSRSPAYEQYF
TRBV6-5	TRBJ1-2	CASIPSRGNYGYTF
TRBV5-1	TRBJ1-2	CASTQGTPRTNGYTF
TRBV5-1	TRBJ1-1	CASSLDPSNTEAFF
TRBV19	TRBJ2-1	CASSTNSAYNEQFF
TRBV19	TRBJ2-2	CASSAAGANTGELFF
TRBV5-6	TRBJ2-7	CASSLQGALYEQYF
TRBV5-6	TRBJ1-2	CASSLKTGYGYTF
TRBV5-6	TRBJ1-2	CASSLRLVGAEGYTF
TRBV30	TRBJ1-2	CAWSGSRLRFQNYGYTF
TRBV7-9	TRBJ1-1	CASSLAFKRRGMNTEAFF
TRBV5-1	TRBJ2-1	CASNRDSKYNEQFF
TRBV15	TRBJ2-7	CATSRDSGGTYEQYF
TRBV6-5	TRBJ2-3	CASSYSLGVTDTQYF
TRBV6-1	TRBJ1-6	CASSEIEGGGYNSPLHF
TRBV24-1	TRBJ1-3	CATSGGGTIYF
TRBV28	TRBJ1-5	CASSFSGSGQPQHF
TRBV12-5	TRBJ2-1	CASGLVGGNEQFF
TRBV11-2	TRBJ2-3	CASSPQIRTDTQYF
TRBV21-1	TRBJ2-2	CASRRVPGELFF